This TCR beta chain was captured in a study of blood T cell repertoires in COVID-19. Study-level information: COVID-19 samples, acute and convalescent, were from the United States, Italy and Spain.

In the original analysis: Reference gene primer amplification yielded estimated nucleated cell counts. Repertoires were generated with immunoSEQ multiplex PCR, while TCRdb's copy carries only in-frame clones and drops some. That table furnishes V, J and clone size, whereas the DNA furnished D and trimming. This sample has tens of thousands of clones, with 83% found just once. V shed 6 bases, J shed 8 bases, and the junction held 8 bases outside the gene matches. CDR3 length equals 15 residues. Per the germline V gene, CDR1 is LNHDA and CDR2 is SQIVND (reference sequence). This clonotype originated in a man between 65 and 85 years old with active COVID-19. The sample consisted of peripheral blood. The chain is built from TRBV19 and TRBJ1-4; 11 bases align to TRBD1. CDR3 nucleotides: TGTGCCAGTAGCCCGCGGACAGGGGGCGGCGAAAAACTGTTTTTT. This sequence encodes CASSPRTGGGEKLFF.